This TCR beta chain came from a study of Ad26.COV2.S vaccination and SARS-CoV-2 variants. Treatment defined: roughly 19 received Ad26.COV2.S at low or high dose, single or two shots; 5 received placebo; per-sample allocation not given. Material that was analyzed had been drawn on day 63 after the first vaccine or placebo injection. This table comes from immunoSEQ multiplex PCR, and its TCRdb copy is limited to in-frame clones, with some not included. The sample holds around 270,000 clones, approximately 88% seen once. This CDR3 has 15 residues. J is TRBJ1-1 and V is TRBV21-1; the table names TRBD1, a call not compared with the DNA. TRBV21-1 is termed a pseudogene. The receptor's source is a person between 18 and 59 years old who received the Ad26.COV2.S COVID-19 vaccine or a placebo. Source: peripheral blood, taken in a trial of Ad26.COV2.S vaccine versus placebo. This chain's CDR3 is CASSKTGQMNTEAFF. In DNA form, the CDR3 reads TGTGCTAGCAGCAAAACCGGACAGATGAACACTGAAGCTTTCTTT.